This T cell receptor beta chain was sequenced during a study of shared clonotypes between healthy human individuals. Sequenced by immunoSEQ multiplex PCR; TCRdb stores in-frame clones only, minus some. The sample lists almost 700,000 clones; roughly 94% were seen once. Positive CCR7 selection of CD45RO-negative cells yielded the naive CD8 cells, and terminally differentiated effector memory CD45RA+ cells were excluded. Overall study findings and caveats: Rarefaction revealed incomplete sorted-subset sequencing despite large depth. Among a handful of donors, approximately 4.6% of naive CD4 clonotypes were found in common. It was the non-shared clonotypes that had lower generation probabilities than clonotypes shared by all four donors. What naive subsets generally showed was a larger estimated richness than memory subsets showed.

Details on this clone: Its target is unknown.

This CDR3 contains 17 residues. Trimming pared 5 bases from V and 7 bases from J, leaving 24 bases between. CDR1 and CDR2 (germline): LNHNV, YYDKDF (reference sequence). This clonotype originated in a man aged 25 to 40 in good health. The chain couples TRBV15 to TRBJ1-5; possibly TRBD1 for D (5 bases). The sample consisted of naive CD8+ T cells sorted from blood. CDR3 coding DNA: TGTGCCACCAGCGGGCGGCGGGTCGGCAGGGAAGTACAGCCCCAGCATTTT. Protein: CATSGRRVGREVQPQHF.